The T cell receptor beta chain under discussion was sequenced for a study of T cell clonality in common variable immunodeficiency. Only in-frame clones appear in the TCRdb table, and some are missing; sequencing was by immunoSEQ multiplex PCR. The repertoire has about 43,000 clones, none seen only once; the ten largest take about 2.2%. This clone occurred many times. The read ends 3 residues early relative to the CDR3; the germline J gene fills the gap. The CDR3 is made up of 16 amino acids. V lost 4 bases to trimming and J lost 6 bases; unmatched junction nucleotides: 10. CDR1 is SGHVS and CDR2 is FQNEAQ in the germline V gene.

Sequenced input: peripheral blood mononuclear cells. The chain has TRBV7-8 and TRBJ2-1, with 9 bases fitting TRBD2. The sequence was collected from a person aged 18 to 75 in good health. The CDR3 spells CASSSTMGRGGNEQFF. The covered CDR3 bases are TGTGCCAGCAGCTCCACAATGGGGCGGGGGGGCAATGAG.